This TCR beta chain was obtained from a study of T cells after yellow fever vaccination. This clonotype has a count of ten or more. Deletions cut 4 bases from V and 5 bases from J, with 8 bases between. The CDR3 loop spans 12 amino acids. Germline-derived CDR1 and CDR2 are SEHNR and FQNEAQ (reference sequence). TCRdb processed the 5' RACE reads anew with MiXCR; each CDR3 protein has one entry. The sample has about 47,000 distinct CDR3 sequences, roughly 7% seen once. This TCR was recovered from a man between 18 and 29 years old who received the YFV17D yellow fever vaccine. The sequences come from CD8+ T cells sorted from PBMCs, collected roughly 15 days after the first yellow fever vaccination. This chain links TRBV7-9 with TRBJ2-5; D not certain. The CDR3 spells CASSSLGETQYF. In DNA, the CDR3 is TGTGCCAGCAGCTCCCTCGGGGAGACCCAGTACTTC. Looking up the rest from reference TRBV7-9 and TRBJ2-5 gives the full variable domain: DTGVSQNPRHKITKRGQNVTFRCDPISEHNRLYWYRQTLGQGPEFLTYFQNEAQLEKSRLLSDRFSAERPKGSFSTLEIQRTEQGDSAMYLCASSSLGETQYFGPGTRLLVL.